The rows below give T cell receptor beta chains drawn from one sample of a study of shared clonotypes between healthy human individuals. Profiling relied on immunoSEQ multiplex PCR, and the TCRdb table lists in-frame clones only, not all of them. The sample contains 470,000 or so clones, around 73% of which appear only once. The material sequenced was PBMCs. Source of these receptors: a woman in her thirties or forties in good health. Some clones in this sample may be carry-over from other donors' samples. Both conserved end residues are part of each CDR3. D genes are given only for firm matches. Size values are once, few and many counts, or a class for expanded clones, and some rows have none.

J gene: TRBJ2-7
clone size: -
D gene: TRBD2
V gene: TRBV2
CDR3 DNA: TGTGCCAGCACCCCAAGCGGGAGGGCCGACGAGCAGTACTTC
CDR3 protein: CASTPSGRADEQYF

J gene: TRBJ1-2
clone size: once
D gene: -
V gene: TRBV25-1
CDR3 DNA: TGTGCCAGCGCGGACTCCGGGACACCAGATGGCTACACCTTC
CDR3 protein: CASADSGTPDGYTF

J gene: TRBJ1-3
clone size: once
D gene: -
V gene: TRBV10-3
CDR3 DNA: TGTGCCATCAGTGAGTCGGCGGCTGGAAACACCATATATTTT
CDR3 protein: CAISESAAGNTIYF

J gene: TRBJ2-1
clone size: -
D gene: TRBD2
V gene: TRBV10-3
CDR3 DNA: TGTGCCATCGCCCAGACTAGCGGTGACAATGAGCAGTTCTTC
CDR3 protein: CAIAQTSGDNEQFF

J gene: TRBJ2-7
clone size: -
D gene: -
V gene: TRBV27
CDR3 DNA: TGTGCCAGCAGTGCTTCCCCAGCTTACGAGCAGTACTTC
CDR3 protein: CASSASPAYEQYF

J gene: TRBJ2-5
clone size: -
D gene: TRBD1
V gene: TRBV4-1
CDR3 DNA: TGCGCCAGCAGCCCTAGCAAGACAGGGGGGTTAGAGACCCAGTACTTC
CDR3 protein: CASSPSKTGGLETQYF

J gene: TRBJ2-1
clone size: few
D gene: -
V gene: TRBV9
CDR3 DNA: TGTGCCAGCAGCGTAGGGGAGAATGAGCAGTTCTTC
CDR3 protein: CASSVGENEQFF

J gene: TRBJ1-1
clone size: -
D gene: TRBD1
V gene: TRBV27
CDR3 DNA: TGTGCCAGCAGTTCGGGACAGCCAGGGTGGACTGAAGCTTTCTTT
CDR3 protein: CASSSGQPGWTEAFF

J gene: TRBJ2-1
clone size: once
D gene: TRBD2
V gene: TRBV2
CDR3 DNA: TGTGCCAGCAGTGGGGGACTAGGCAGGGGCTCCTACAATGAGCAGTTCTTC
CDR3 protein: CASSGGLGRGSYNEQFF

J gene: TRBJ2-1
clone size: few
D gene: -
V gene: TRBV4-1
CDR3 DNA: TGCGCCAGCAGCCCCCCAGGTCACCCCAGCCGGAACTCCTACAATGAGCAGTTCTTC
CDR3 protein: CASSPPGHPSRNSYNEQFF

J gene: TRBJ2-2
clone size: -
D gene: -
V gene: TRBV9
CDR3 DNA: TGTGCCAGCAGTATAAGGGGAAACACCGGGGAGCTGTTTTTT
CDR3 protein: CASSIRGNTGELFF

J gene: TRBJ2-1
clone size: -
D gene: -
V gene: TRBV7-2
CDR3 DNA: TGTGCCAGCAGCTTAGGACAGAACGTGGATGAGCAGTTCTTC
CDR3 protein: CASSLGQNVDEQFF